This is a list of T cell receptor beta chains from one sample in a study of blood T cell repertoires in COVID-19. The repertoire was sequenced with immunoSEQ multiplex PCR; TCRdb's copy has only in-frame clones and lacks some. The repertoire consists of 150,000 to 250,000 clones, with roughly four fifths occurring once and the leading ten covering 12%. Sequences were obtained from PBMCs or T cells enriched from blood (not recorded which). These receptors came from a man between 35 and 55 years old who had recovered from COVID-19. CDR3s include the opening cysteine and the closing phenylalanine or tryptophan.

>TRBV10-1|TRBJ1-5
CASGKGLTVNQPQHF
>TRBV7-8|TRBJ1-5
CASSFNDAYLNQPQHF
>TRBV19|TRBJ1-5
CASSSDRGYNQPQHF
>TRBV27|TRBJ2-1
CASSFSSNEQFF
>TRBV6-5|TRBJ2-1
CASSVFGSSYNEQFF
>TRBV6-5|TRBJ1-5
CASSRQGFNQPQHF
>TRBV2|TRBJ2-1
CAGLRDREYNEQFF
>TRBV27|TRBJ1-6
CASSLGQGASYRGRRSPLHF
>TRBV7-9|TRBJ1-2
CASSLRLGDSNYGYTF
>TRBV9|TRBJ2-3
CASSGGTSGLTDTQYF
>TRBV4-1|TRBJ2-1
CASSPLAKRAGNEQFF
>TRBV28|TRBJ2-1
CASSLHSTYNEQFF
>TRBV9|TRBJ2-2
CASSPYWSSSGELFF
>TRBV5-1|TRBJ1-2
CASSLVQATFYGYTF
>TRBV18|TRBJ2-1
CASSPQGADNEQFF
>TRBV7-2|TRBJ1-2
CASSPGGGGPYGYTF